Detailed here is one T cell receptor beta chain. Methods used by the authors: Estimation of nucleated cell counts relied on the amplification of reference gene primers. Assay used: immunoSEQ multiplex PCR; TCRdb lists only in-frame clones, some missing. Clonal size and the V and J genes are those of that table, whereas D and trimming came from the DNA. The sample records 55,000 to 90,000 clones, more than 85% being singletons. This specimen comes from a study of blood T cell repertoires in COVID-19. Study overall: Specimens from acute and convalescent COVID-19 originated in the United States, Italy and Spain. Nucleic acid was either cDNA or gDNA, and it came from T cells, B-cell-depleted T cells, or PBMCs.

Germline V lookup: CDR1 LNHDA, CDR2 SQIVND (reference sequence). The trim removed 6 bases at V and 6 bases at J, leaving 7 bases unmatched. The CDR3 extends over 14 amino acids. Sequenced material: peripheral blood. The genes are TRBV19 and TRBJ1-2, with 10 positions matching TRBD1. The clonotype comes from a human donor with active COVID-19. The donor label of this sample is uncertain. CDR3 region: CASSRDRGGDGYTF. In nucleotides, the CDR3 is TGTGCCAGTAGCCGGGACAGGGGAGGTGATGGCTACACCTTC.